One sample yielded the 27 T cell receptor beta chains listed below, sequenced in a study of CD8+ T cells in alopecia areata. Extracted from the samples, RNA was reverse transcribed into cDNA to serve as the sequencing template. Generated by immunoSEQ multiplex PCR, the TCRdb table keeps only in-frame clones and is missing some. The sample lists 110,000 or so clones, less than 70% occurring once. Input material: CD4+ T cells sorted from blood. Receptor source: a human donor in good health.

This clone appeared a few times. Other DNA sequences in this specimen translate into the identical CDR3. The CDR3 protein is CSVGQGDTEAFF. CDR3 nucleotides: TGCAGCGTTGGACAGGGGGACACTGAAGCTTTCTTT. The J gene is TRBJ1-1, the V gene TRBV29-1; TRBD1 aligns across 9 bases. The CDR3 is 12 amino acids. The V gene end was trimmed by 4 bases and the J gene end by 3 bases; junction bases not matched to a gene: 0. In germline, CDR1 is SQVTM, CDR2 ANQGSEA.

J is TRBJ1-2 and V is TRBV29-1; a possible D gene is TRBD1 (5 bases). The V and J ends lost 4 bases and 4 bases respectively, with 13 bases between them. The germline V gene encodes CDR1 SQVTM and CDR2 ANQGSEA. This CDR3 is built from 13 residues. This CDR3 reads CSVVGPEGYGYTF. CDR3 DNA sequence: TGCAGCGTTGTGGGACCGGAGGGCTATGGCTACACCTTC.

The chain joins TRBV5-1 to TRBJ2-2; 12 positions match TRBD1. This CDR3 is 15 amino acids long. V dropped 4 bases and J dropped 6; count of bases not matched to a gene: 4. In germline, CDR1 is SGHRS, CDR2 YFSETQ. CDR3 sequence reads: CASSEGQGAAGELFF. The CDR3 DNA sequence: TGCGCCAGCAGCGAGGGACAGGGGGCCGCCGGGGAGCTGTTTTTT.

The genes are TRBV19 and TRBJ2-3; D is ambiguous. V lost 6 bases, J lost 2 bases, and 15 bases lay in between. Germline V gene data show CDR1 as LNHDA and CDR2 as SQIVND (reference sequence). The CDR3 length is 15 residues. The CDR3 spells CASSIMGSATDTQYF. The CDR3 nucleotides are TGTGCCAGTAGCATAATGGGGTCCGCCACAGATACGCAGTATTTT.

This clone was detected only a few times. The chain uses TRBV7-2 and TRBJ1-3; a weak D match, TRBD1 (5 bases). This CDR3 has 15 residues. CDR1 is SGHTA and CDR2 is FQGNSA in the germline V gene. V gave up 3 bases and J gave up 1 base, with 10 bases separating them. For the CDR3, the DNA is TGTGCCAGCAGCTTTTACGGGACGTCTGGAAACACCATATATTTT. This encodes CASSFYGTSGNTIYF.

J is TRBJ1-2 and V is TRBV29-1, with D possibly TRBD1 on 6 matching bases. The germline V gene has CDR1 SQVTM and CDR2 ANQGSEA. The length of the CDR3 is 15 residues. The germline V and J ends were trimmed by 5 bases and 5 bases, with 21 bases remaining between them. The DNA for the CDR3 is TGCAGCGTTCGGATCAACAGGGACGAGGGGTATGGCTACACCTTC. Protein: CSVRINRDEGYGYTF.

This clone came up a few times. The rearrangement links TRBV7-8 to TRBJ1-3; D is ambiguous. V was shortened by 1 base and J by 12 bases, with 7 bases between the two germline ends. The CDR3 sequence is 11 residues long. The germline gives CDR1 SGHVS, CDR2 FQNEAQ. The CDR3 protein is CASSLDGSIYF. The CDR3 coding sequence is TGTGCCAGCAGCTTAGACGGCAGCATATATTTT.

The V gene is TRBV29-1, the J gene TRBJ1-6; no clear D gene. Germline-derived CDR1 and CDR2 are SQVTM and ANQGSEA. V was pared by 4 bases and J by 6 bases, with 7 bases between. The CDR3 has 12 amino acids. The CDR3 nucleotides are TGCAGCGTTGGGACCGGTAATTCACCCCTCCACTTT. Protein sequence: CSVGTGNSPLHF.

V gene TRBV29-1 combines with J gene TRBJ1-2; 8 nucleotides match TRBD1. Germline V gene sequence: CDR1 SQVTM, CDR2 ANQGSEA. CDR3 length equals 13 residues. V trimming: 2 bases; J trimming: 4 bases; junction bases outside the gene matches: 3. The CDR3 loop is CSVEWQGAYGYTF. The DNA of the CDR3 is TGCAGCGTTGAATGGCAGGGGGCCTATGGCTACACCTTC.

Note on this clone: This same CDR3 is encoded by further DNA sequences in the sample. The V gene is TRBV29-1, the J gene TRBJ1-1; D gene ambiguous. The V end was cut by 4 bases, the J end by 1 base, with 4 bases between. This CDR3 has 11 residues. The germline gives CDR1 SQVTM, CDR2 ANQGSEA. This CDR3 is CSVARNTEAFF. CDR3 bases: TGCAGCGTTGCCCGGAACACTGAAGCTTTCTTT.

The chain employs TRBV5-6 and TRBJ2-7, with D possibly TRBD2 on 6 matching bases. The germline V gene has CDR1 SGHDT and CDR2 YYEEEE. V dropped 5 bases and J dropped 5 bases, with 14 bases sitting between them. The CDR3 runs 13 residues. The CDR3 protein is CASRAVWGDEQYF. As DNA, the CDR3 is TGTGCCAGCAGGGCCGTTTGGGGGGACGAGCAGTACTTC.

This clone was seen just once. The genes are TRBV30 and TRBJ2-7; D not certain. CDR3 length: 10 amino acids. Germline assignment: CDR1 GTSNPN and CDR2 SVGIG (reference sequence). Trimming removed 5 bases at V and 2 bases at J, with 4 bases between. The CDR3 DNA reads as TGTGCCTGGCGAACCTACGAGCAGTACTTC. It encodes CAWRTYEQYF.

This clone was counted a few times. V usage is TRBV7-2 and J usage is TRBJ2-7; 10 nucleotides match TRBD1. CDR3 size: 13 residues. J was trimmed by 3 bases and V by 5 bases; bases with no gene match: 1. The germline V gene has CDR1 SGHTA and CDR2 FQGNSA. Written as DNA, the CDR3 is TGTGCCAGCAGCGGGACAGGGGTCTACGAGCAGTACTTC. Translation gives CASSGTGVYEQYF.

J is TRBJ1-1 and V is TRBV29-1; D ambiguous. The length of the CDR3 is 14 residues. Deletions cut 5 bases from V and 1 base from J, with 14 bases between. Germline V gives CDR1 SQVTM, CDR2 ANQGSEA. Here the CDR3 DNA reads TGCAGCGTTCCCGCTCTTCGGGGGAACACTGAAGCTTTCTTT. Protein product: CSVPALRGNTEAFF.

The chain employs TRBV4-1 and TRBJ2-5; the D is unclear. CDR1 MGHRA and CDR2 YSYEKL come from the germline V gene. The ends were cut back, 3 bases at V and 2 bases at J, with 4 bases in the middle. The CDR3 runs 12 residues. CDR3 nucleotide sequence: TGCGCCAGCAGCCACGGGCAAGAGACCCAGTACTTC. It yields the protein CASSHGQETQYF.

The V and J genes are TRBV7-9 and TRBJ2-4, with D perhaps matching TRBD1 (5 bases). CDR1 is SEHNR, CDR2 FQNEAQ, per germline (reference sequence). V dropped 4 bases and J dropped 0 bases, with 16 bases sitting between them. This CDR3 contains 17 residues. The CDR3 protein is CASSSRWGVPAKNIQYF. CDR3 bases: TGTGCCAGCAGCTCAAGGTGGGGCGTCCCAGCCAAAAACATTCAGTACTTC.

The V and J genes are TRBV6-5 and TRBJ1-5; tentatively, D is TRBD1 (5 bases). Trimming stripped 2 bases from V and 2 bases from J, with 7 bases between. Germline V lookup: CDR1 MNHEY, CDR2 SVGAGI. This CDR3 has 14 amino acids. CDR3 sequence reads: CASSYGGGNQPQHF. Here the CDR3 DNA reads TGTGCCAGCAGTTACGGGGGGGGCAATCAGCCCCAGCATTTT.

This clone was counted only a few times. This chain joins TRBV27 and TRBJ2-5; tentatively, D is TRBD1 (5 bases). The germline V gene has CDR1 MNHEY and CDR2 SMNVEV (reference sequence). This CDR3 contains 14 residues. Trimming removed 5 bases from V and 6 bases from J, with 16 bases in between. This CDR3 is CASSPPGAAQTQYF. The CDR3 nucleotides read TGTGCCAGCAGTCCCCCTGGGGCCGCACAGACCCAGTACTTC.

The chain is built from TRBV18 and TRBJ2-7, with 7 bases that match TRBD1. The CDR3 consists of 14 residues. The V segment lost 6 bases and the J segment 1 base; nucleotides outside the gene matches: 6. In germline, CDR1 is KGHSH, CDR2 LQKENI. The CDR3 DNA sequence: TGTGCCAGCTCGACCAGGACAGGTTCCTACGAGCAGTACTTC. This gives the protein CASSTRTGSYEQYF.

The V gene is TRBV2, the J gene TRBJ1-5; unclear D gene. This CDR3 is built from 13 residues. The V and J ends lost 6 bases and 7 bases respectively, with 13 bases between them. CDR1 and CDR2 from the germline V gene are SNHLY and FYNNEI. DNA of the CDR3: TGTGCCAGCAGCTCCGGGCCCCTACAGCCCCAGCATTTT. This gives the protein CASSSGPLQPQHF.

The chain employs TRBV5-1 and TRBJ2-1, with D possibly matching TRBD1 (6 bases). The V gene's germline CDR1 is SGHRS and CDR2 YFSETQ. The CDR3 is 11 residues long. Trimming left V 6 bases short and J 10 bases short, with 11 bases between. As DNA, the CDR3 is TGCGCCAGCAAGACAGGAGACGAGCAGTTCTTC. Its protein product is CASKTGDEQFF.

The chain is built from TRBV6-1 and TRBJ1-1; D remains unclear. Germline V CDR1 and CDR2: MNHNS, SASEGT. This CDR3 region has 14 residues. Trimming cost V 7 bases and J 0 bases, with 12 bases left between them. DNA of the CDR3: TGTGCCAGCACCGTGACTACGATGAACACTGAAGCTTTCTTT. This sequence encodes CASTVTTMNTEAFF.

The rearrangement joins TRBV29-1 to TRBJ1-1, with TRBD1 identical over 8 bases. The CDR3 spans 15 residues. In germline, CDR1 is SQVTM, CDR2 ANQGSEA. Trimming at V came to 7 bases and at J to 3 bases, leaving 13 bases not matched to a gene. In DNA, the CDR3 is TGCAGCGGCCGCGACAGGGGAAGGGGGGACACTGAAGCTTTCTTT. As protein: CSGRDRGRGDTEAFF.

CDR3 residues: CAWSEVGYEQYF. The DNA for the CDR3 is TGTGCCTGGAGTGAGGTTGGATACGAGCAGTACTTC. The chain has TRBV30 and TRBJ2-7; D gene uncertain. V dropped 1 base and J dropped 4 bases, with 8 bases sitting between them. The germline CDR1 and CDR2 sequences are GTSNPN and SVGIG (reference sequence). The length of the CDR3 is 12 residues. Filled out from reference TRBV30 and TRBJ2-7, the complete variable domain reads SQTIHQWPATLVQPVGSPLSLECTVEGTSNPNLYWYRQAAGRGLQLLFYSVGIGQISSEVPQNLSASRPQDRQFILSSKKLLLSDSGFYLCAWSEVGYEQYFGPGTRLTVT.

CDR3: CAWSASTGSNQPQHF. In DNA, the CDR3 is TGTGCCTGGAGTGCTTCGACAGGGAGCAATCAGCCCCAGCATTTT. The chain links TRBV30 to TRBJ1-5, with 7 bases aligning to TRBD1. V gave up 1 base and J gave up 1 base; unmatched junction bases: 4. Germline V CDR1 and CDR2: GTSNPN, SVGIG (reference sequence). The CDR3 consists of 15 residues.

The V call is TRBV15, the J call TRBJ2-3; the D call may be TRBD1 or TRBD2 (6 bases each). Germline assignment: CDR1 LNHNV and CDR2 YYDKDF (reference sequence). V dropped 6 bases and J dropped 4 bases, with 20 bases sitting between them. The CDR3 contains 16 residues. The CDR3 region is CATSRDWGASSDTQYF. DNA for the CDR3: TGTGCCACCAGTAGGGACTGGGGGGCCAGCTCAGATACGCAGTATTTT.

The V call is TRBV4-1, the J call TRBJ2-1; 10 bases align to TRBD2. The V and J ends lost 3 bases and 5 bases, in that order; junction bases with no gene match: 10. The CDR3 is 17 residues long. Germline V gene data show CDR1 as MGHRA and CDR2 as YSYEKL. The CDR3 is CASSHADSGGKNNEQFF. The CDR3 nucleotides read TGCGCCAGCAGCCACGCTGATAGCGGGGGGAAGAACAATGAGCAGTTCTTC.